Listed below are T cell receptor beta chains from one sample, sequenced in a study of shared clonotypes between healthy human individuals. Sequenced by immunoSEQ multiplex PCR; TCRdb stores in-frame clones only, minus some. The sample has about 1.1 million clones, 70% to 80% seen once. The specimen was memory CD4+ T cells from PBMCs. The receptors derive from a young man in good health. Some clones in this sample may be carry-over from other donors' samples. Both conserved end residues are part of each CDR3. The D gene is left open where the match is weak. Not every row has a clone size; where given, it reads once, few, many or a size class.

NA	TRBV7-3	TRBJ2-7	NA	CASSLRQGYEQYF	TGTGCCAGCAGCTTAAGGCAGGGCTACGAGCAGTACTTC
few	TRBV6-4	TRBJ1-2	TRBD1	CASRPSGGARNYGYTF	TGTGCCAGCAGACCCTCAGGGGGAGCGCGTAACTATGGCTACACCTTC
NA	TRBV27	TRBJ1-5	NA	CASSPRSAGLARNQPQHF	TGTGCCAGCAGTCCCCGGTCGGCGGGACTAGCCCGCAATCAGCCCCAGCATTTT
NA	TRBV10-3	TRBJ1-5	NA	CAISESGQPQHF	TGTGCCATCAGTGAGTCGGGTCAGCCCCAGCATTTT
NA	TRBV30	TRBJ2-7	TRBD2	CAWTESLAGEQYF	TGTGCCTGGACAGAAAGCCTAGCGGGCGAGCAGTACTTC
NA	TRBV2	TRBJ1-5	TRBD1	CASGQGASQPQHF	TGTGCCAGCGGACAGGGGGCTAGTCAGCCCCAGCATTTT
NA	TRBV5-1	TRBJ2-3	NA	CASRGTGTPSTDTQYF	TGCGCCAGCCGGGGAACCGGGACTCCGAGCACAGATACGCAGTATTTT
NA	TRBV10-3	TRBJ2-6	NA	CANSEGAGANVLTF	TGTGCCAACTCGGAAGGTGCTGGGGCCAACGTCCTGACTTTC
few	TRBV2	TRBJ1-5	TRBD1	CASNLDRVYQPQHF	TGTGCCAGCAATCTGGACAGGGTCTATCAGCCCCAGCATTTT
NA	TRBV5-4	TRBJ2-5	TRBD2	CASSWTSGGGAQYF	TGTGCCAGCAGCTGGACTAGCGGGGGAGGGGCCCAGTACTTC
NA	TRBV28	TRBJ1-2	TRBD1	CASSLRTGVIYSYTF	TGTGCCAGCAGTCTCCGGACAGGGGTCATCTATAGCTACACCTTC
NA	TRBV5-4	TRBJ2-1	TRBD2	CASSFKAGGSGNEQFF	TGTGCCAGCAGTTTTAAAGCGGGAGGGTCCGGGAATGAGCAGTTCTTC
NA	TRBV5-1	TRBJ1-1	NA	CASSFGGNTEAFF	TGCGCCAGCAGCTTTGGTGGGAACACTGAAGCTTTCTTT
NA	TRBV5-1	TRBJ1-1	NA	CASSQDRHTEAFF	TGCGCCAGCAGTCAGGACAGACACACTGAAGCTTTCTTT
few	TRBV5-4	TRBJ2-3	NA	CASSSSLGDTQYF	TGTGCCAGCAGCTCATCTTTAGGAGATACGCAGTATTTT
NA	TRBV6-5	TRBJ1-3	NA	CASSTLAGRGNTIYF	TGTGCCAGCAGTACACTCGCCGGCAGAGGAAACACCATATATTTT
NA	TRBV28	TRBJ2-1	TRBD2	CASRTRGLAGLNEQFF	TGTGCCAGCAGGACTCGGGGACTAGCGGGGCTTAATGAGCAGTTCTTC
NA	TRBV5-1	TRBJ2-7	TRBD2	CASSSGTSGRFYEQYF	TGCGCCAGCAGCTCGGGGACTAGCGGGAGATTCTACGAGCAGTACTTC
NA	TRBV28	TRBJ2-3	NA	CASSSPGLGVVDTQYF	TGTGCCAGCAGTTCCCCGGGATTAGGGGTAGTAGATACGCAGTATTTT
NA	TRBV11-2	TRBJ2-1	NA	CASSISGLLRLFNEQFF	TGTGCCAGCAGCATCAGTGGACTCCTAAGACTGTTCAATGAGCAGTTCTTC
NA	TRBV5-1	TRBJ2-7	TRBD1	CASRYPGQSYEQYF	TGCGCCAGCAGATATCCGGGACAGTCATACGAGCAGTACTTC
NA	TRBV2	TRBJ2-3	NA	CASSGPGPDTQYF	TGTGCCAGCAGTGGTCCGGGGCCAGATACGCAGTATTTT
NA	TRBV28	TRBJ1-5	TRBD1	CASRGQGGQPQHF	TGTGCCAGCAGAGGACAGGGGGGGCAGCCCCAGCATTTT
NA	TRBV10-3	TRBJ2-3	TRBD1	CAISSTGGYSTDTQYF	TGTGCCATCAGCTCAACAGGGGGATATAGCACAGATACGCAGTATTTT
NA	TRBV28	TRBJ2-3	NA	CASSLDSTDTQYF	TGTGCCAGCAGTCTCGACTCAACAGATACGCAGTATTTT
once	TRBV13	TRBJ2-7	NA	CASSPQPGKRRWEQYF	TGTGCCAGCAGCCCACAGCCGGGGAAACGTAGGTGGGAGCAGTACTTC
NA	TRBV5-1	TRBJ2-7	TRBD2	CASSLGGSMYEQYF	TGCGCCAGCAGCTTGGGCGGGAGTATGTACGAGCAGTACTTC
NA	TRBV28	TRBJ1-2	NA	CASREGWDGYTF	TGTGCCAGTAGGGAAGGGTGGGACGGCTACACCTTC